This entry concerns a single TCR beta chain. The CDR3 sequence is 14 residues long. Germline CDR1 and CDR2: SGHVS and FQNEAQ. The V gene end was trimmed by 3 bases and the J gene end by 4 bases; junction bases not matched to a gene: 5. The data originate from a study of cytomegalovirus exposure and HLA in healthy donors. PCR primers comprised 60 Vbeta and 13 Jbeta primers. Assay used: immunoSEQ multiplex PCR; TCRdb lists only in-frame clones, some missing. Here the sample spans 190,000 or so clones, 80% to 85% being singletons. These donors, healthy bone marrow donors, were studied. The chain carries TRBV7-8 and TRBJ1-2; 7 bases line up with TRBD1. The sequencing sample was made of PBMCs. The TCR sequence derives from a woman in her forties or fifties in good health and CMV-seropositive. CDR3 loop: CASSFTWDSYGYTF. CDR3 bases: TGTGCCAGCAGCTTTACCTGGGACAGCTATGGCTACACCTTC.